Below, 26 T cell receptor beta chains from the same sample are listed, as sequenced in a study of CD8 T cells in ankylosing spondylitis. MiXCR was run by TCRdb on the 5' RACE reads, yielding one entry per CDR3 protein. The data show under 250,000 distinct CDR3 sequences, roughly 25% seen once. Sequenced: blood, either unsorted or a sorted T cell fraction (not recorded which). All receptors derive from a male donor with ankylosing spondylitis or in good health (not recorded which).

The V gene is TRBV7-2, the J gene TRBJ1-5; D gene ambiguous. Trimming took off 5 bases at V and 6 bases at J, with 17 bases between the two ends. CDR3 length: 15 amino acids. CDR1 and CDR2 from the germline V gene are SGHTA and FQGNSA. The CDR3 protein is CASSPFVREGQPQHF. For the CDR3, the DNA is TGTGCCAGCAGCCCCTTCGTGAGGGAAGGTCAGCCCCAGCATTTT.

This clonotype has at least ten counts. This rearrangement joins TRBV12-3 or TRBV12-4 to TRBJ1-1; 8 bases are shared with TRBD1. V trimming: 5 bases; J trimming: 1 base; junction bases outside the gene matches: 6. This CDR3 is 15 amino acids long. The CDR3: CASSPRTGKNTEAFF. In DNA, the CDR3 is TGTGCCAGCAGTCCCAGGACAGGGAAGAACACTGAAGCTTTCTTT.

This clonotype was counted ten times or more. This rearrangement joins TRBV19 to TRBJ2-3, with TRBD2 matching over 8 bases. Per the germline V gene, CDR1 is LNHDA and CDR2 is SQIVND (reference sequence). The CDR3 is 14 amino acids. V was pared by 6 bases and J by 2 bases, with 4 bases of the junction left unmatched. The CDR3 DNA follows: TGTGCCAGTAGGGTAGCGGGGCTCACAGATACGCAGTATTTT. It translates to CASRVAGLTDTQYF.

This clonotype was seen ten or more times. The J gene is TRBJ2-5, the V gene TRBV2; 14 positions match TRBD2. The CDR3 runs 18 residues. CDR1 is SNHLY, CDR2 FYNNEI, per germline. Trimming removed 2 bases from V and 5 bases from J; junction bases left unmatched: 10. The CDR3: CASSESPRTSGRFETQYF. The CDR3 nucleotides read TGTGCCAGCAGTGAAAGCCCTCGGACTAGCGGGAGGTTTGAGACCCAGTACTTC. Full variable domain (missing parts from reference TRBV2 and TRBJ2-5): EPEVTQTPSHQVTQMGQEVILRCVPISNHLYFYWYRQILGQKVEFLVSFYNNEISEKSEIFDDQFSVERPDGSNFTLKIRSTKLEDSAMYFCASSESPRTSGRFETQYFGPGTRLLVL.

A remark on this clonotype: A much more abundant neighbour one base away suggests this may be a read error. The chain couples TRBV20-1 to TRBJ2-1, with 8 bases that match TRBD2. The CDR3 covers 15 residues. After removal of 3 bases from V and 0 bases from J, the junction contained 4 bases not matched to a gene. In germline, CDR1 is DFQATT, CDR2 SNEGSKA (reference sequence). The CDR3 loop reads CSASGRARSYNEQFF. The CDR3, as DNA: TGCAGTGCTAGCGGGAGGGCCCGCTCCTACAATGAGCAGTTCTTC.

The chain is built from TRBV20-1 and TRBJ2-1; TRBD2 aligns across 7 bases. The ends lost 1 base at V and 8 bases at J; junction bases unmatched: 5. Germline V CDR1 and CDR2: DFQATT, SNEGSKA (reference sequence). The CDR3 loop spans 13 amino acids. As DNA, the CDR3 is TGCAGTGCTAGAGTGACTAGCTGGGATGAGCAGTTCTTC. Translation gives CSARVTSWDEQFF.

The chain couples TRBV4-2 to TRBJ2-5; 9 bases line up with TRBD1. V shed 0 bases, J shed 4 bases, and the junction held 3 bases outside the gene matches. Germline-derived CDR1 and CDR2 are LGHNA and YNFKEQ. CDR3 length: 15 residues. CDR3 DNA: TGTGCCAGCAGCCAAGATGGGACAGGGTTAGAGACCCAGTACTTC. Residues: CASSQDGTGLETQYF.

This clonotype was detected ten times or more. The CDR3 sequence: CASSLPRADTQYF. The CDR3 DNA reads as TGCGCCAGCAGCTTGCCGCGAGCAGATACGCAGTATTTT. The chain joins TRBV5-1 to TRBJ2-3, with unresolved D. Germline V CDR1 and CDR2: SGHRS, YFSETQ. V was pared by 1 base and J by 4 bases, with 7 bases between. This CDR3 region has 13 residues.

This clonotype was observed many times. The chain recombines TRBV25-1 with TRBJ2-7; D possibly corresponds to TRBD1 (6 bases). The ends were cut back, 3 bases at V and 4 bases at J, with 13 bases in the middle. Germline loops: CDR1 MGHDK, CDR2 SYGVNS. This CDR3 is built from 14 residues. Here the CDR3 DNA reads TGTGCCAGCAGTGAGACAGGTACTAGGTACGAGCAGTACTTC. It codes for CASSETGTRYEQYF.

Only one count was recorded for this clonotype. One junction end disagrees with the germline gene, perhaps due to a read error. The chain has TRBV20-1 and TRBJ2-3, with a weak D call TRBD2 (6 bases). The germline gives CDR1 DFQATT, CDR2 SNEGSKA (reference sequence). The CDR3 extends over 15 amino acids. CDR3: CSARPGSRSTDPQYF. The DNA for the CDR3 is TGCAGTGCTAGACCCGGGAGCCGATCCACAGATCCGCAGTATTTT.

This clonotype was detected a few times. V gene TRBV23-1 combines with J gene TRBJ2-3; 9 positions agree with TRBD2. TRBV23-1 is classed as an ORF, of uncertain function. The CDR3 is 17 amino acids. V gave up 1 base and J gave up 6 bases; unmatched junction bases: 11. The CDR3 nucleotides are TGCGCCAGCAGTCAATTAACCCGGCGCGGGAGGGTGGATACGCAGTATTTT. It yields the protein CASSQLTRRGRVDTQYF.

This clonotype was seen ten or more times. V usage is TRBV18 and J usage is TRBJ2-7; D call uncertain. This CDR3 comprises 14 residues. V was clipped by 5 bases and J by 2 bases, with 13 bases between them. Germline V gives CDR1 KGHSH, CDR2 LQKENI. DNA of the CDR3: TGTGCCAGCTCAGCCTCCCAGATGGCCTACGAGCAGTACTTC. Residues: CASSASQMAYEQYF.

To note about this clonotype: A much larger clone differs by one base, so this may be a read error. The V gene is TRBV25-1, the J gene TRBJ2-1, with TRBD2 as a possible D gene (6 bases). The CDR3 totals 17 residues. The germline CDR1 and CDR2 sequences are MGHDK and SYGVNS. With 1 base removed from V and 9 bases from J, the gap between germline ends came to 22 bases. The CDR3 DNA reads as TGTGCCAGCAGTGAATCCGGGCGGCGGGGATCGAGCAGTGAGCAGTTCTTC. Protein: CASSESGRRGSSSEQFF.

CDR3 loop: CASSYALSGSGHEQFF. In DNA form, the CDR3 reads TGTGCCAGCAGTTACGCCCTCAGCGGGAGTGGGCATGAGCAGTTCTTC. The rearrangement joins TRBV6-5 to TRBJ2-1; 8 positions agree with TRBD2. The V gene end was trimmed by 2 bases and the J gene end by 8 bases; junction bases not matched to a gene: 11. The germline gives CDR1 MNHEY, CDR2 SVGAGI. The CDR3 totals 16 residues.

Ten or more counts support this clonotype. The chain links TRBV12-3 or TRBV12-4 to TRBJ2-5; D remains unclear. V was shortened by 3 bases and J by 2 bases, with 10 bases between the two germline ends. There are 14 residues in the CDR3. The DNA of the CDR3 is TGTGCCAGCAGTTTTTATCAGATTCAAGAGACCCAGTACTTC. This codes for CASSFYQIQETQYF.

This clonotype has only a few counts. The rearrangement uses TRBV7-2 and TRBJ2-5, with D possibly being TRBD1 or TRBD2 (6 bases each). V was clipped by 4 bases and J by 5 bases, with 11 bases between them. This CDR3 spans 13 amino acids. Germline-derived CDR1 and CDR2 are SGHTA and FQGNSA. CDR3 in amino acids: CASSSEGGETQYF. The CDR3 DNA reads as TGTGCCAGCAGCTCCGAAGGGGGGGAGACCCAGTACTTC. Full variable domain (rest looked up from reference TRBV7-2 and TRBJ2-5): GAGVSQSPSNKVTEKGKDVELRCDPISGHTALYWYRQSLGQGLEFLIYFQGNSAPDKSGLPSDRFSAERTGGSVSTLTIQRTQQEDSAVYLCASSSEGGETQYFGPGTRLLVL.

In this sample, this clonotype turned up many times. This chain links TRBV12-3 or TRBV12-4 with TRBJ1-2, with D perhaps TRBD1 (5 bases). Trimming cost V 5 bases and J 4 bases, with 8 bases left between them. The CDR3 sequence is 12 residues long. The CDR3: CASSDRLYGYTF. In DNA, the CDR3 is TGTGCCAGCAGTGACAGACTCTATGGCTACACCTTC.

The chain uses TRBV20-1 and TRBJ2-1, with TRBD1 matching over 9 bases. V shed 4 bases and J 7 bases; nucleotides not matched to a gene: 11. CDR1 and CDR2 (germline): DFQATT, SNEGSKA (reference sequence). CDR3 length equals 15 residues. The CDR3 nucleotides are TGCAGTGCTACACAACCAAACAGGGGGCTAAATGAGCAGTTCTTC. This gives the protein CSATQPNRGLNEQFF.

This sequence joins TRBV20-1 and TRBJ2-1; 7 nucleotides match TRBD2. Germline loops: CDR1 DFQATT, CDR2 SNEGSKA (reference sequence). This CDR3 contains 14 residues. V was pared by 8 bases and J by 0 bases, with 7 bases of the junction left unmatched. The CDR3 DNA follows: TGCAGTCCTCGGGGGGAACGCTCCTACAATGAGCAGTTCTTC. Amino acid sequence: CSPRGERSYNEQFF.

The chain joins TRBV29-1 to TRBJ2-5; TRBD2 matches at 10 bases. The ends lost 7 bases at V and 3 bases at J; junction bases unmatched: 8. The germline V gene encodes CDR1 SQVTM and CDR2 ANQGSEA. The CDR3 has 14 amino acids. The CDR3: CSAGRGTSEETQYF. DNA for the CDR3: TGCAGCGCAGGGAGGGGGACTAGCGAAGAGACCCAGTACTTC. The whole variable domain, filled in from reference TRBV29-1 and TRBJ2-5, reads SAVISQKPSRDICQRGTSLTIQCQVDSQVTMMFWYRQQPGQSLTLIATANQGSEATYESGFVIDKFPISRPNLTFSTLTVSNMSPEDSSIYLCSAGRGTSEETQYFGPGTRLLVL.

The chain recombines TRBV5-1 with TRBJ2-3; 8 bases are a match to TRBD2. J gave up 0 bases and V 0 bases, and 3 bases lay outside the gene matches. CDR1 is SGHRS and CDR2 is YFSETQ in the germline V gene. The CDR3 is 16 residues long. This CDR3 reads CASSLASSGSTDTQYF. CDR3 nucleotide sequence: TGCGCCAGCAGCTTGGCTTCTAGCGGGAGCACAGATACGCAGTATTTT.

This chain links TRBV12-3 or TRBV12-4 with TRBJ2-3; 9 bases are shared with TRBD2. V trimming: 3 bases; J trimming: 0 bases; junction bases outside the gene matches: 7. There are 17 residues in the CDR3. The DNA for the CDR3 is TGTGCCAGCAGTTTCCGGGCTAGCGGGGTTAGCACAGATACGCAGTATTTT. Protein sequence: CASSFRASGVSTDTQYF.

This clonotype was found many times. The chain combines TRBV12-3 or TRBV12-4 with TRBJ2-7; 8 nucleotides align to TRBD2. Trimming took 1 base from V and 3 from J; bases not matched to a gene: 8. The CDR3 is 16 amino acids. The CDR3 is CASSLGSGLDYYEQYF. DNA of the CDR3: TGTGCCAGCAGTTTAGGCTCGGGACTAGACTACTACGAGCAGTACTTC.

Ten or more counts support this clonotype. CDR3 nucleotides: TGTGCCACCAGCAGAGGACAGGGTAATACCGGGGAGCTGTTTTTT. Translation: CATSRGQGNTGELFF. The rearrangement joins TRBV15 to TRBJ2-2; 7 bases are shared with TRBD1. V was clipped by 1 base and J by 5 bases; unmatched bases: 4. Germline CDR1 is LNHNV and CDR2 is YYDKDF (reference sequence). This CDR3 has 15 amino acids.

This clonotype was seen at least ten times. The chain is built from TRBV5-1 and TRBJ2-5; 7 bases line up with TRBD1. In germline, CDR1 is SGHRS, CDR2 YFSETQ. V was pared by 6 bases and J by 1 base, with 9 bases of the junction left unmatched. The CDR3 totals 15 residues. CDR3 bases: TGCGCCAGCACCGTGACGACAGGGTCCCAAGAGACCCAGTACTTC. Translation: CASTVTTGSQETQYF.

The rearrangement uses TRBV10-2 and TRBJ2-2; the D call may be TRBD1 or TRBD2 (5 bases each). V was shortened by 6 bases and J by 5 bases, with 22 bases between the two germline ends. In germline, CDR1 is WSHSY, CDR2 SAAADI. This CDR3 has 17 residues. CDR3 in DNA: TGCGCCAGCAGACCCGGGGACGGCAGGCCCGAGACCGGGGAGCTGTTTTTT. Protein product: CASRPGDGRPETGELFF.